Shown below are 27 T cell receptor beta chains from a single sample sequenced in a study of early T cells in non-severe SARS-CoV-2 infection. TCRdb recomputed calls from the 5' RACE reads with MiXCR, one row per CDR3 protein. The data show fewer than 30,000 distinct CDR3 sequences, nearly 4.5% seen once. Sequenced material: whole blood. All receptors derive from an adult who was a healthcare worker with PCR-confirmed SARS-CoV-2 infection or an uninfected control (not recorded which).

In this sample, this clonotype turned up many times. The V gene is TRBV4-3, the J gene TRBJ2-4; 10 positions agree with TRBD2. Germline V lookup: CDR1 LGHNA, CDR2 YSLEER. The CDR3 runs 19 residues. Trimming removed 0 bases from V and 1 base from J; junction bases left unmatched: 9. The CDR3 reads CASSQEIGLAVLAKNIQYF. CDR3 in DNA: TGCGCCAGCAGCCAAGAAATCGGACTAGCGGTTCTCGCCAAAAACATTCAGTACTTC.

This clonotype was recorded many times. CDR3 coding DNA: TGCGCCAGCAGCTTGGTACAGGGGAACACTGAAGCTTTCTTT. Residues: CASSLVQGNTEAFF. The chain combines TRBV5-1 with TRBJ1-1; D might be TRBD1 (6 bases). CDR1 is SGHRS and CDR2 is YFSETQ in the germline V gene. V lost 0 bases, J lost 1 base, and 7 bases lay in between. The CDR3 extends over 14 amino acids.

By sample share, this clonotype is medium-sized (0.01 to 0.1%). The rearrangement uses TRBV20-1 and TRBJ1-6, with D tentatively TRBD1 (6 bases). The CDR3 contains 19 residues. Deletions cut 6 bases from V and 0 bases from J, with 24 bases between. CDR1 DFQATT and CDR2 SNEGSKA come from the germline V gene (reference sequence). CDR3 region: CSAITGTRGPYSYNSPLHF. The CDR3 nucleotides are TGCAGTGCGATAACCGGGACAAGGGGACCCTACTCCTATAATTCACCCCTCCACTTT.

This clonotype was counted a few times. This chain joins TRBV12-3 or TRBV12-4 and TRBJ2-3, with D possibly TRBD2 on 5 matching bases. The CDR3 totals 15 residues. Trimming removed 3 bases from V and 2 bases from J, with 12 bases in between. CDR3 in DNA: TGTGCCAGCAGTTTGACACTAGTCACCACAGATACGCAGTATTTT. Protein product: CASSLTLVTTDTQYF.

This clonotype occurred many times. This chain connects TRBV10-3 to TRBJ1-6; 7 nucleotides align to TRBD1. Germline CDR1 is ENHRY and CDR2 is SYGVKD. Losses at the gene ends were 6 bases for V and 6 bases for J; bases not matched to a gene: 2. The CDR3 covers 13 residues. The CDR3 loop is CAIRGTVNSPLHF. The CDR3 nucleotides are TGTGCCATCAGGGGGACAGTTAATTCACCCCTCCACTTT.

The sample holds many counts of this clonotype. The chain is built from TRBV5-1 and TRBJ1-6, with a possible D match to TRBD1 (5 bases). Germline CDR1 and CDR2: SGHRS and YFSETQ. The V gene lost 6 bases and the J gene lost 4 bases, with 14 bases spanning the gap. The CDR3 is made up of 15 amino acids. The CDR3 loop is CASKDMPGYNSPLHF. In DNA form, the CDR3 reads TGCGCCAGCAAGGACATGCCGGGATATAATTCACCCCTCCACTTT.

This clonotype was detected many times. The genes are TRBV24-1 and TRBJ2-1, with D perhaps TRBD1 or TRBD2 (5 bases each). CDR3 length equals 12 residues. Between the trimmed V and J ends, which lost 3 bases and 13 bases, there was a span of 12 bases. In germline, CDR1 is KGHDR, CDR2 SFDVKD. The CDR3: CATSDQPGRQFF. CDR3 bases: TGTGCCACCAGTGATCAGCCGGGACGCCAGTTCTTC.

This clonotype has ten or more counts. The chain joins TRBV12-3 or TRBV12-4 to TRBJ2-7; the D is unclear. The V end was cut by 3 bases, the J end by 3 bases, with 6 bases between. The CDR3 runs 12 residues. CDR3 sequence: CASSFRNYEQYF. CDR3 nucleotide sequence: TGTGCCAGCAGTTTTAGGAACTACGAGCAGTACTTC.

In its sample, this clonotype was seen many times. The rearrangement links TRBV6-6 to TRBJ2-1; the D is unclear. This CDR3 has 11 residues. Trimming took off 7 bases at V and 5 bases at J, with 6 bases between the two ends. From germline, CDR1 is MNHNY and CDR2 SVGAGI (reference sequence). The CDR3 loop reads CASTLNNEQFF. CDR3 nucleotide sequence: TGTGCCAGCACACTAAACAATGAGCAGTTCTTC.

This clonotype was detected ten times or more. The rearrangement uses TRBV20-1 and TRBJ2-7; TRBD1 matches 10 bases. V lost 6 bases and J lost 5; bases outside the gene matches: 10. Germline assignment: CDR1 DFQATT and CDR2 SNEGSKA (reference sequence). The CDR3 is made up of 14 amino acids. The CDR3 protein is CSAKPGTGVHEQYF. In nucleotides, the CDR3 is TGCAGTGCAAAGCCCGGGACAGGGGTCCACGAGCAGTACTTC.

The table lists this clonotype with many counts. The J gene is TRBJ1-5, the V gene TRBV29-1, with 8 bases aligning to TRBD1. In germline, CDR1 is SQVTM, CDR2 ANQGSEA. The junction had 6 bases not matched to a gene; V was cut back by 5 bases and J by 3 bases. This CDR3 contains 14 residues. The CDR3 nucleotides read TGCAGCGTTAGGGGACAGGAGATCAATCAGCCCCAGCATTTT. Protein sequence: CSVRGQEINQPQHF.

The genes are TRBV3-1 and TRBJ2-7, with 11 bases identical to TRBD2. V shed 4 bases and J 2 bases; nucleotides not matched to a gene: 1. Germline V gene sequence: CDR1 LGHDT, CDR2 YNNKEL (reference sequence). The CDR3 runs to 14 residues. Here the CDR3 reads CASSRSGGAYEQYF. The CDR3 DNA reads TGTGCCAGCAGCCGTAGCGGGGGGGCCTACGAGCAGTACTTC.

This clonotype was recorded many times. The chain uses TRBV28 and TRBJ1-5, with D perhaps TRBD1 (6 bases). The V and J ends lost 4 bases and 0 bases respectively, with 19 bases between them. CDR1 is MDHEN and CDR2 is SYDVKM in the germline V gene. This CDR3 comprises 18 residues. The CDR3 spells CASSSRDISLYSNQPQHF. Here the CDR3 DNA reads TGTGCCAGCAGTTCCCGGGACATAAGTCTATATAGCAATCAGCCCCAGCATTTT.

The table lists this clonotype with many counts. The V and J genes are TRBV12-3 or TRBV12-4 and TRBJ2-3; the D gene is possibly TRBD1 (5 bases). The V end lost 5 bases, the J end lost 3 bases, and 18 bases lay between the germline ends. The CDR3 length is 16 residues. The chain's CDR3 is CASSGNQGRPTDTQYF. The CDR3 DNA follows: TGTGCCAGCAGTGGGAACCAGGGAAGGCCTACAGATACGCAGTATTTT.

This clonotype was detected ten times or more. The CDR3 DNA follows: TGTGCCAGCTCTGCTACAGGGTCGGCAGATACGCAGTATTTT. It translates to CASSATGSADTQYF. The V and J genes are TRBV18 and TRBJ2-3; a possible D gene is TRBD1 (6 bases). V was clipped by 6 bases and J by 4 bases, with 14 bases between them. There are 14 residues in the CDR3. CDR1 and CDR2 from the germline V gene are KGHSH and LQKENI. The whole variable domain, filled in from reference TRBV18 and TRBJ2-3, reads NAGVMQNPRHLVRRRGQEARLRCSPMKGHSHVYWYRQLPEEGLKFMVYLQKENIIDESGMPKERFSAEFPKEGPSILRIQQVVRGDSAAYFCASSATGSADTQYFGPGTRLTVL.

This clonotype occurred many times. The rearrangement joins TRBV5-5 to TRBJ2-7, with D perhaps TRBD1 (5 bases). This CDR3 is 15 amino acids long. CDR1 and CDR2 (germline): SGHKS, YYEKEE (reference sequence). V was trimmed by 5 bases and J by 3 bases, leaving 18 bases between them. CDR3 residues: CASSWTQGAGYEQYF. The CDR3 region has the DNA TGTGCCAGCAGTTGGACACAAGGCGCTGGCTACGAGCAGTACTTC. The entire variable domain, with the rest obtained from reference TRBV5-5 and TRBJ2-7, is as follows: DAGVTQSPTHLIKTRGQQVTLRCSPISGHKSVSWYQQVLGQGPQFIFQYYEKEERGRGNFPDRFSARQFPNYSSELNVNALLLGDSALYLCASSWTQGAGYEQYFGPGTRLTVT.

This clonotype was seen many times. J is TRBJ1-1 and V is TRBV12-3 or TRBV12-4, with 7 bases lining up with TRBD1. CDR3 length: 15 residues. V dropped 4 bases and J dropped 1; count of bases not matched to a gene: 6. CDR3 bases: TGTGCCAGCAGTTCGACAGGGCGGGGGAACACTGAAGCTTTCTTT. This codes for CASSSTGRGNTEAFF.

The sample holds many counts of this clonotype. The chain has TRBV7-8 and TRBJ2-5, with 9 bases lining up with TRBD2. V lost 5 bases to trimming and J lost 2 bases; unmatched junction nucleotides: 18. CDR1 and CDR2 from the germline V gene are SGHVS and FQNEAQ. The CDR3 is 19 amino acids. The CDR3 bases are TGTGCCAGCAGCCCCTACCGGCTTTTGACAGCGGGGGGACAAGAGACCCAGTACTTC. It codes for CASSPYRLLTAGGQETQYF.

This clonotype was recorded many times. The chain is built from TRBV2 and TRBJ2-2; D possibly corresponds to TRBD2 (6 bases). There are 14 residues in the CDR3. V lost 4 bases, J lost 4 bases, and 10 bases lay in between. Germline values: CDR1 SNHLY, CDR2 FYNNEI. As DNA, the CDR3 is TGTGCCAGCAGTGGGGACGGGGGCACCGGGGAGCTGTTTTTT. It specifies CASSGDGGTGELFF. Full variable domain (remainder filled in from reference TRBV2 and TRBJ2-2): EPEVTQTPSHQVTQMGQEVILRCVPISNHLYFYWYRQILGQKVEFLVSFYNNEISEKSEIFDDQFSVERPDGSNFTLKIRSTKLEDSAMYFCASSGDGGTGELFFGEGSRLTVL.

This clonotype has a count of ten or more. V is TRBV28 and J is TRBJ2-7, with 7 bases identical to TRBD1. This CDR3 is built from 14 residues. J gave up 2 bases and V 7 bases, and 8 bases lay outside the gene matches. Germline lookup yields CDR1 MDHEN and CDR2 SYDVKM. This chain's CDR3 is CASIGQVPPYEQYF. CDR3 coding DNA: TGTGCCAGCATAGGACAGGTCCCCCCCTACGAGCAGTACTTC. The full variable domain, completed using reference TRBV28 and TRBJ2-7, is DVKVTQSSRYLVKRTGEKVFLECVQDMDHENMFWYRQDPGLGLRLIYFSYDVKMKEKGDIPEGYSVSREKKERFSLILESASTNQTSMYLCASIGQVPPYEQYFGPGTRLTVT.

This clonotype occurred many times. This rearrangement joins TRBV10-1 to TRBJ2-3, with 13 bases that match TRBD2. Germline V lookup: CDR1 WNHNN, CDR2 SYGVQD (reference sequence). The CDR3 length is 16 residues. Germline trimming cut 3 bases from V and 3 bases from J; bases unmatched to any gene: 3. The CDR3 DNA is TGCGCCAGCAGTGACCAACTAGCGGGGGGGACAGATACGCAGTATTTT. It is translated as CASSDQLAGGTDTQYF.

This clonotype was seen many times. This chain links TRBV18 with TRBJ1-2; maybe TRBD1 (6 bases). This CDR3 has 15 amino acids. V was trimmed by 3 bases and J by 6 bases, leaving 17 bases between them. CDR1 and CDR2 from the germline V gene are KGHSH and LQKENI. The CDR3, as DNA: TGTGCCAGCTCACCTACCAAGGACAGCTATAATGGCTACACCTTC. Its protein is CASSPTKDSYNGYTF. Combining the CDR3 with reference TRBV18 and TRBJ1-2 gives the whole variable domain NAGVMQNPRHLVRRRGQEARLRCSPMKGHSHVYWYRQLPEEGLKFMVYLQKENIIDESGMPKERFSAEFPKEGPSILRIQQVVRGDSAAYFCASSPTKDSYNGYTFGSGTRLTVV.

This clonotype came up many times. The chain combines TRBV24-1 with TRBJ1-2; TRBD1 agrees at 8 bases. V lost 12 bases to trimming and J lost 3 bases; unmatched junction nucleotides: 5. From germline, CDR1 is KGHDR and CDR2 SFDVKD. The CDR3 runs to 12 residues. The CDR3 here is CAVGQGDYGYTF. The CDR3 DNA sequence: TGTGCCGTCGGACAGGGAGACTATGGCTACACCTTC.

This clonotype was recorded at least ten times. V is TRBV20-1 and J is TRBJ2-4; D tentatively reads TRBD1 or TRBD2 (5 bases each). Germline CDR1 reads DFQATT; CDR2 reads SNEGSKA (reference sequence). The CDR3 has 15 amino acids. The V end lost 3 bases, the J end lost 4 bases, and 16 bases lay between the germline ends. CDR3 region: CSASLQGSGKNIQYF. As DNA, the CDR3 is TGCAGTGCTAGCCTCCAGGGATCGGGGAAAAACATTCAGTACTTC.

This clonotype was recorded many times. This rearrangement joins TRBV2 to TRBJ2-5, with 8 bases that match TRBD2. Germline CDR1 is SNHLY and CDR2 is FYNNEI. This CDR3 has 15 residues. V trimming: 7 bases; J trimming: 1 base; junction bases outside the gene matches: 8. For the CDR3, the DNA is TGTGCCAGCAAAGCGGGGGTCCAGGCCCAAGAGACCCAGTACTTC. This encodes CASKAGVQAQETQYF.

This clonotype is labeled as medium-sized. J is TRBJ2-3 and V is TRBV11-2; the D gene is possibly TRBD2 (6 bases). The CDR3 totals 15 residues. Between the trimmed V and J ends, which lost 3 bases and 4 bases, there was a span of 14 bases. CDR1 SGHAT and CDR2 FQNNGV come from the germline V gene. This CDR3 reads CASSFFGGVPDTQYF. CDR3 in DNA: TGTGCCAGCAGCTTTTTCGGGGGTGTGCCAGATACGCAGTATTTT.

This clonotype was recorded at least ten times. The rearrangement links TRBV20-1 to TRBJ1-3; possible D gene TRBD1, 5 bases. V shed 3 bases and J shed 1 base, with 16 bases lying between them. Germline V gene data show CDR1 as DFQATT and CDR2 as SNEGSKA (reference sequence). The CDR3 has 16 residues. DNA for the CDR3: TGCAGTGCTAGTCCACCGGGGCTTCTTTCTGGAAACACCATATATTTT. Translating gives CSASPPGLLSGNTIYF.